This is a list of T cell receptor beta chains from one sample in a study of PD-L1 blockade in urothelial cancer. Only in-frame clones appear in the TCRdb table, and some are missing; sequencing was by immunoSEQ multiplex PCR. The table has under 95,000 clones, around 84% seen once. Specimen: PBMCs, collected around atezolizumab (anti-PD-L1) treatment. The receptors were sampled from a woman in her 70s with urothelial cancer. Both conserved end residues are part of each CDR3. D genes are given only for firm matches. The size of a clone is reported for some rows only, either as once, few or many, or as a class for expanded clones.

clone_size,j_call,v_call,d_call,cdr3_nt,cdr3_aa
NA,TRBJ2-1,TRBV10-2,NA,TGCGCCAGCACCCCCTTAGAGAACAATGAGCAGTTCTTC,CASTPLENNEQFF
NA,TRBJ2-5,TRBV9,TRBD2,TGTGCCAGCAGCTCGGGACTAGCTGCACAAGAGACCCAGTACTTC,CASSSGLAAQETQYF
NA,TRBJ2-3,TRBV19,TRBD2,TGTGCCAGTAGTGCAGGACTAGCGGCCAACACAGATACGCAGTATTTT,CASSAGLAANTDTQYF
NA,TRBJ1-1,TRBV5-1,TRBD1,TGCGCCAGCAACACCGGGACAGTGAACACTGAAGCTTTCTTT,CASNTGTVNTEAFF
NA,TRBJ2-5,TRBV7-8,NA,TGTGCCAGCAGCTCAAAAGAGACCCAGTACTTC,CASSSKETQYF
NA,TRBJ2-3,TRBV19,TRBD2,TGTGCCAGTAGTATCCCCTCCGGGAGGGCAAGAGATACGCAGTATTTT,CASSIPSGRARDTQYF
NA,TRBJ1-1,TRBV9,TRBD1,TGTGCCAGCAGCCTACAGGGGGGTGAAGCTTTCTTT,CASSLQGGEAFF
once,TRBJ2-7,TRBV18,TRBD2,TGTGCCAGCTCACCTGGACTAGCGGGACCTAGCTCCTACGAGCAGTACTTC,CASSPGLAGPSSYEQYF
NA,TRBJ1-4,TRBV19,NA,TGTGCCAGTAGGCCGGGACTTCGTATCGAAAAACTGTTTTTT,CASRPGLRIEKLFF
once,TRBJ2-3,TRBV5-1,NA,TGCGCCAGCAGCTTGCAACAGGCCGTGATATCAGATACGCAGTATTTT,CASSLQQAVISDTQYF
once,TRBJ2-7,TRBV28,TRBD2,TGTGCCAGCAGTTCAATAGCGGGAGTAGGGGACGAGCAGTACTTC,CASSSIAGVGDEQYF
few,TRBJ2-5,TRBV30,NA,TGTGCCTGGAGTGGGGGGCTGACCCAGTACTTC,CAWSGGLTQYF
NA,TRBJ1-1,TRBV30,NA,TGTGCCTGGAGTGCGACATCTCCGAGCACTGAAGCTTTCTTT,CAWSATSPSTEAFF
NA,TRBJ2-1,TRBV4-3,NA,TGCGCCAGCAGCCAAAGCCTAGCCGGGACAGAGCAGTTCTTC,CASSQSLAGTEQFF
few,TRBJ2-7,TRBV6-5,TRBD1,TGTGCCAGCAGTTATACCGGGACAGGGACCTACGAGCAGTACTTC,CASSYTGTGTYEQYF
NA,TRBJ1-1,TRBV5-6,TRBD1,TGTGCCAGCAGCCCCCTCCCGGGACAGGGACGGAACACTGAAGCTTTCTTT,CASSPLPGQGRNTEAFF
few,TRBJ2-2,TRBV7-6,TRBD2,TGTGCCAGCAGCTTATTAGCGGGGGGGAACACCGGGGAGCTGTTTTTT,CASSLLAGGNTGELFF
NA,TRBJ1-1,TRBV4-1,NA,TGCGCCAGCAGCCAAGGGGAGTTGACTGAAGCTTTCTTT,CASSQGELTEAFF
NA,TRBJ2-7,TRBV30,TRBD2,TGTGCCTGGAGTCCCTCAATGACTAGCGGGGTAGCGCAAGAGCAGTACTTC,CAWSPSMTSGVAQEQYF
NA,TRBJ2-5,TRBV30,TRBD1,TGTGCCTGGAGGTTCCCCGGGACAGGGTATACAGAGACCCAGTACTTC,CAWRFPGTGYTETQYF
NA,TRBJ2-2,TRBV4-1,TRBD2,TGCGCCAGCAGCCAGAGAGAGACCAGCGGGAGACTCACCGGGGAGCTGTTTTTT,CASSQRETSGRLTGELFF
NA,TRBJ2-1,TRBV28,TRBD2,TGTGCCAGCAGTACAGGGACTAGCGGGATCAATGAGCAGTTCTTC,CASSTGTSGINEQFF
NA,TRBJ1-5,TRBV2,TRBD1,TGTGCCAGCAGCGATGGACAGGGGTTTCAGCCCCAGCATTTT,CASSDGQGFQPQHF
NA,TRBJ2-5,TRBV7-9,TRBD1,TGTGCCAGCAGCTTAAAGCAGGGGGCAGAGACCCAGTACTTC,CASSLKQGAETQYF
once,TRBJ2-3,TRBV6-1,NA,TGTGCCAGCAGACGCGGGGGCCGCACAGATACGCAGTATTTT,CASRRGGRTDTQYF
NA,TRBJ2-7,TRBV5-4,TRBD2,TGTGCCAGCAGCTCCCCGGGGGGGACGGGGTCCTACGAGCAGTACTTC,CASSSPGGTGSYEQYF
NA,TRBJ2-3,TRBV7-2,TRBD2,TGTGCCAGCAGCCGAGGGACTAGCTGGGCAGATACGCAGTATTTT,CASSRGTSWADTQYF
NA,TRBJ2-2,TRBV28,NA,TGTGCCAGCCACAGGGGGGGTAACACCGGGGAGCTGTTTTTT,CASHRGGNTGELFF
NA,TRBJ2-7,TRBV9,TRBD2,TGTGCCAGCAGCGAAACGGGACTAGCGGCCTCCTACGAGCAGTACTTC,CASSETGLAASYEQYF
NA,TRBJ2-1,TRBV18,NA,TGTGCCAGCTCACCACGGTCAGGCTCCTACAATGAGCAGTTCTTC,CASSPRSGSYNEQFF
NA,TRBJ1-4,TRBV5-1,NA,TGCGCCAGCAGCAAGGACAGTCGGGCATTGGAAAAACTGTTTTTT,CASSKDSRALEKLFF
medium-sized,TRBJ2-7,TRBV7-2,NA,TGTGCCAGCAGCTTAGGGCCCCTCGAGCAGTACTTC,CASSLGPLEQYF
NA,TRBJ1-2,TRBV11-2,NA,TGTGCCAGCAGCTTAGATTCAAGGGCAGGGGTGGCCTTCTATGGCTACACCTTC,CASSLDSRAGVAFYGYTF
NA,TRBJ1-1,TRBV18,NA,TGTGCCAGCTCACCACCGTCAATGGGGGGTAACACTGAAGCTTTCTTT,CASSPPSMGGNTEAFF
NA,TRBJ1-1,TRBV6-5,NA,TGTGCCAGCAGCCCCGGGATGCACACTGAAGCTTTCTTT,CASSPGMHTEAFF
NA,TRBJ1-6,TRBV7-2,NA,TGTGCCAGCAGCTTCTGGCAGTCAAATTCACCCCTCCACTTT,CASSFWQSNSPLHF
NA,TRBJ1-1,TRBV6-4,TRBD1,TGTGCCAGCAGTGAAAACCCCCTTCGGACAGGGGGCTACACTGAAGCTTTCTTT,CASSENPLRTGGYTEAFF
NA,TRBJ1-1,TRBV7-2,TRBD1,TGTGCCAGCAGCCTTAGTCCTCAGGGGGATACTGAAGCTTTCTTT,CASSLSPQGDTEAFF
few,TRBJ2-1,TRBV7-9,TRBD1,TGTGCCAGCAGCTTGGGGACAGGGGGCGCAAGGGAGCAGTTCTTC,CASSLGTGGAREQFF
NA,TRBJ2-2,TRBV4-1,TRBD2,TGCGCCAGCAGCCAGGCCCCCGGGACTAGCGGGAGGGGCACCGGGGAGCTGTTTTTT,CASSQAPGTSGRGTGELFF
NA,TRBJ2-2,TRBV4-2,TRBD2,TGTGCCAGCAGCCAAGATGGGGAGGGCACCGGGGAGCTGTTTTTT,CASSQDGEGTGELFF
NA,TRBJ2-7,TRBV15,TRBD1,TGTGCCACCAGCAGGGGGACAGCATCCGAGCAGTACTTC,CATSRGTASEQYF
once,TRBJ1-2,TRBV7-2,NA,TGTGCCAGCAGCTTAGGCGGCGCCGCCTATGGCTACACCTTC,CASSLGGAAYGYTF
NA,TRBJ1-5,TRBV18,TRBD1,TGTGCCAGCTCACCCGGACAGGGGGTCAATCAGCCCCAGCATTTT,CASSPGQGVNQPQHF
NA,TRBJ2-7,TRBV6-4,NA,TGTGCCAGCAGTGACTCCGAGGAGGAGGGTTCTTACGAGCAGTACTTC,CASSDSEEEGSYEQYF
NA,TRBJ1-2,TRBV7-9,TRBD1,TGTGCCAGCAGTTTACCGGGACAGGAGGAAACCTATGGCTACACCTTC,CASSLPGQEETYGYTF
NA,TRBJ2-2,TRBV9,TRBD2,TGTGCCAGCAGCGTAGAACGAGCGGGACCGAACACCGGGGAGCTGTTTTTT,CASSVERAGPNTGELFF
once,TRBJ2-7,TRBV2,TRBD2,TGTGCCAGCAGTGAAGGGGTAGCGGGAGGGTACGAGCAGTACTTC,CASSEGVAGGYEQYF
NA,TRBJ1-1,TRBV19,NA,TGTGCCAGTCGTAAAGACAGGATGAACACTGAAGCTTTCTTT,CASRKDRMNTEAFF
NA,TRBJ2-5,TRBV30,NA,TGTGCCTGGGGACCTTCCGAGGACAGTGGGACCCAGTACTTC,CAWGPSEDSGTQYF
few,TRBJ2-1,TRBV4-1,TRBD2,TGCGCCAGCAGCCAAGTTTCTGGGACTAGCGAAGGTCAGGCCCACAATGAGCAGTTCTTC,CASSQVSGTSEGQAHNEQFF
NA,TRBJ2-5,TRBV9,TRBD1,TGTGCCAGCAGCGACCGGGACAGGGATTTTGAGACCCAGTACTTC,CASSDRDRDFETQYF
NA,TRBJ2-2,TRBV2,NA,TGTGCCAGCAGTGTCTCTCTGAACACCGGGGAGCTGTTTTTT,CASSVSLNTGELFF
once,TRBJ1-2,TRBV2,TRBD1,TGTGCCAGCAGTGACAGGGGGGAGAACTATGGCTACACCTTC,CASSDRGENYGYTF
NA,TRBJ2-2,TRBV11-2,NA,TGTGCCAGCAGAACTGGGCAGGGTTGGGACACCGGGGAGCTGTTTTTT,CASRTGQGWDTGELFF
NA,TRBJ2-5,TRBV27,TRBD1,TGTGCCAGCAGCCGAAGGACAGGGGGACAAGAGACCCAGTACTTC,CASSRRTGGQETQYF
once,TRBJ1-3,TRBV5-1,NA,TGCGCCAGCAGACGAGCCCACCACGGTAGCTCTGGAAACACCATATATTTT,CASRRAHHGSSGNTIYF
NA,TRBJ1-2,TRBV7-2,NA,TGTGCCAGCAACCCAGGGGCGGGAGGATATGGCTACACCTTC,CASNPGAGGYGYTF
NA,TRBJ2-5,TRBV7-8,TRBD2,TGTGCCAGCAGCTTAGTCGGGACTAGCGGGCAAGAGACCCAGTACTTC,CASSLVGTSGQETQYF